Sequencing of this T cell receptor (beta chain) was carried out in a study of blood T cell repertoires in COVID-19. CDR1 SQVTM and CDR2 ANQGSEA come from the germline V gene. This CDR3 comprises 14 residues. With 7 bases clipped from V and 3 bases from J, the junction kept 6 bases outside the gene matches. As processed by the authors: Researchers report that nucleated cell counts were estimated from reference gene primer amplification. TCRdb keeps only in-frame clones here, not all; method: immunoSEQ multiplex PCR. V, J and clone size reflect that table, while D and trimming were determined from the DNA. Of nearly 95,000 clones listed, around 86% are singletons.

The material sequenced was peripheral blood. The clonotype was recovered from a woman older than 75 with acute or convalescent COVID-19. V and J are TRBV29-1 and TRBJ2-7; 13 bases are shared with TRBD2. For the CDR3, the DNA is TGCAGCGCCCGGACTAGCGGGAGCCTCTACGAGCAGTACTTC. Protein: CSARTSGSLYEQYF.